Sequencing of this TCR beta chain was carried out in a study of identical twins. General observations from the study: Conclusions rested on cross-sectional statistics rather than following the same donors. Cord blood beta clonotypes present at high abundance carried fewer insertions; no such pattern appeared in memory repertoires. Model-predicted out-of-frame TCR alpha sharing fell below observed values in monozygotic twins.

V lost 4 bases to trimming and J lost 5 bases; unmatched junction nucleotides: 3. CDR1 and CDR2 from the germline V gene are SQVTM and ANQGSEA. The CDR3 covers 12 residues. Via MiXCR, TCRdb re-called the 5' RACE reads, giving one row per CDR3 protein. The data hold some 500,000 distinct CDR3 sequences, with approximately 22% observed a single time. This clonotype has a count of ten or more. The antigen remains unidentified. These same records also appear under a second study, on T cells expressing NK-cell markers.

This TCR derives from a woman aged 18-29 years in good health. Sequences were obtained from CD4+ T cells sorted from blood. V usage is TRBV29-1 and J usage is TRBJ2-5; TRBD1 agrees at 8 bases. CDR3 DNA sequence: TGCAGCGTTGGAACAGGGGGTGAGACCCAGTACTTC. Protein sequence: CSVGTGGETQYF.